These 22 T cell receptor beta chains were sequenced from one sample in a study of regulatory T cells. Study-wide results and caveats: Hydrophobic residues at CDR3 positions 6 and 7 were enriched in conventional CD4+ T cells of CD3G-deficient patients.

Amplification used 52 TRBV primers and 13 TRBJ primers. Sequencing used immunoSEQ multiplex PCR; TCRdb keeps in-frame clones, though not all of them. The sample holds 25,000 or so clones, about 88% seen once. These receptors' antigens are unknown. The sequencing input was conventional CD4+ T cells sorted from blood. These receptors all come from a child younger than 18 with CD3G deficiency.

The chain links TRBV4-1 to TRBJ2-2, with D perhaps given as TRBD1 or TRBD2 (5 bases each). Deletions cut 1 base from V and 7 bases from J, with 22 bases between. The germline gives CDR1 MGHRA, CDR2 YSYEKL. The CDR3 runs to 18 residues. CDR3 DNA sequence: TGCGCCAGCAGCCAAGTAGGGTTTGGGGCCAACCGGGGCGGGGAGCTGTTTTTT. This sequence encodes CASSQVGFGANRGGELFF.

The chain employs TRBV5-1 and TRBJ2-2; 10 positions match TRBD1. V lost 4 bases to trimming and J lost 4 bases; unmatched junction nucleotides: 7. The CDR3 runs 16 residues. The germline CDR1 and CDR2 sequences are SGHRS and YFSETQ. The CDR3 DNA is TGCGCCAGCAGCCCGGGACAGGGGACCACCACCGGGGAGCTGTTTTTT. It encodes CASSPGQGTTTGELFF.

The J gene is TRBJ2-7, the V gene TRBV7-8; TRBD1 might be the D (5 bases). Germline V gene lookup returns CDR1 SGHVS and CDR2 FQNEAQ. CDR3 length: 13 amino acids. The V gene lost 5 bases and the J gene lost 3 bases, with 11 bases spanning the gap. The CDR3 DNA sequence: TGTGCCAGCAGCCGAGGACACAACTACGAGCAGTACTTC. Residues: CASSRGHNYEQYF.

This chain uses TRBV7-9 with TRBJ2-7, with unresolved D. V was pared by 0 bases and J by 6 bases, with 6 bases between. The CDR3 spans 12 residues. The germline gives CDR1 SEHNR, CDR2 FQNEAQ (reference sequence). CDR3 nucleotides: TGTGCCAGCAGCTTAGCGCGCGGCGAGCAGTACTTC. Protein sequence: CASSLARGEQYF.

This rearrangement joins TRBV6-1 to TRBJ2-7, with D hard to call. This CDR3 is 13 amino acids long. Germline values: CDR1 MNHNS, CDR2 SASEGT. V was trimmed by 6 bases and J by 2 bases, leaving 11 bases between them. The CDR3 loop reads CASSPRLTYEQYF. CDR3 DNA sequence: TGTGCCAGCAGCCCCAGACTTACCTACGAGCAGTACTTC.

V gene TRBV10-3 combines with J gene TRBJ2-7; perhaps D is TRBD1 or TRBD2 (7 bases each). This CDR3 has 15 amino acids. The ends were cut back, 5 bases at V and 2 bases at J, with 16 bases in the middle. CDR1 ENHRY and CDR2 SYGVKD come from the germline V gene. As DNA, the CDR3 is TGTGCCATCAGTTCCGGGGGAGGGGGCCCCTACGAGCAGTACTTC. Its translation is CAISSGGGGPYEQYF.

The DNA for the CDR3 is TGCGCCAGCAGCTTGATTGATCCGGGGGCTGAAGCTTTCTTT. Its protein is CASSLIDPGAEAFF. This rearrangement joins TRBV5-1 to TRBJ1-1; possible D gene TRBD1, 5 bases. The CDR3 has 14 residues. Germline V gives CDR1 SGHRS, CDR2 YFSETQ. Trimming removed 1 base at V and 6 bases at J, with 13 bases between.

The chain uses TRBV7-9 and TRBJ2-3; possibly TRBD1 for D (5 bases). V was trimmed by 0 bases and J by 3 bases, leaving 16 bases between them. Per germline, CDR1 SEHNR and CDR2 FQNEAQ (reference sequence). The CDR3 is 17 amino acids. The CDR3 DNA reads TGTGCCAGCAGCTTAGCGCAAAGCAGGGCTCGGACAGATACGCAGTATTTT. Translation gives CASSLAQSRARTDTQYF.

V is TRBV5-1 and J is TRBJ2-2, with 9 bases that match TRBD2. Germline V CDR1 and CDR2: SGHRS, YFSETQ. J gave up 0 bases and V 4 bases, and 4 bases lay outside the gene matches. The CDR3 covers 16 residues. The CDR3 sequence: CASSQVAGANTGELFF. In DNA, the CDR3 is TGCGCCAGCAGCCAAGTAGCGGGGGCGAACACCGGGGAGCTGTTTTTT. Full variable domain (rest looked up from reference TRBV5-1 and TRBJ2-2): KAGVTQTPRYLIKTRGQQVTLSCSPISGHRSVSWYQQTPGQGLQFLFEYFSETQRNKGNFPGRFSGRQFSNSRSEMNVSTLELGDSALYLCASSQVAGANTGELFFGEGSRLTVL.

The chain employs TRBV6-1 and TRBJ2-7, with a possible D match to TRBD2 (6 bases). The V gene's germline CDR1 is MNHNS and CDR2 SASEGT. Deletions cut 6 bases from V and 4 bases from J, with 13 bases between. The length of the CDR3 is 13 residues. This chain's CDR3 is CASRGGGRYEQYF. As DNA, the CDR3 is TGTGCCAGCAGGGGAGGTGGGAGATACGAGCAGTACTTC.

This chain uses TRBV5-1 with TRBJ2-3, with 7 bases fitting TRBD1. CDR1 and CDR2 from the germline V gene are SGHRS and YFSETQ. The CDR3 runs to 15 residues. Trimming took 5 bases from V and 0 from J; bases not matched to a gene: 6. This CDR3 is CASRGTASSTDTQYF. CDR3 sequence (DNA): TGCGCCAGCAGAGGGACAGCCTCTAGCACAGATACGCAGTATTTT.

The genes are TRBV19 and TRBJ1-2; TRBD1 might be the D (5 bases). Germline V lookup: CDR1 LNHDA, CDR2 SQIVND (reference sequence). Trimming shortened V by 3 bases and J by 3 bases, and 20 bases separated the two germline ends. The CDR3 loop spans 17 amino acids. In nucleotides, the CDR3 is TGTGCCAGTAGTATGAGGAGTCAGGGAGGACGGGACTATGGCTACACCTTC. It encodes CASSMRSQGGRDYGYTF. Filled out from reference TRBV19 and TRBJ1-2, the complete variable domain reads DGGITQSPKYLFRKEGQNVTLSCEQNLNHDAMYWYRQDPGQGLRLIYYSQIVNDFQKGDIAEGYSVSREKKESFPLTVTSAQKNPTAFYLCASSMRSQGGRDYGYTFGSGTRLTVV.

The chain has TRBV19 and TRBJ1-1; unclear D gene. Deletions cut 3 bases from V and 7 bases from J, with 12 bases between. Germline CDR1 LNHDA, CDR2 SQIVND (reference sequence). There are 13 residues in the CDR3. CDR3 nucleotide sequence: TGTGCCAGTAGTATGGACCGGATTAGTGAAGCTTTCTTT. This translates into CASSMDRISEAFF.

This chain joins TRBV7-9 and TRBJ1-4, with D hard to call. In germline, CDR1 is SEHNR, CDR2 FQNEAQ (reference sequence). The germline V and J ends were trimmed by 5 bases and 0 bases, with 13 bases remaining between them. The CDR3 has 16 amino acids. The CDR3 protein is CASSISGMSTNEKLFF. The CDR3 nucleotides read TGTGCCAGCAGCATCAGTGGGATGTCAACTAATGAAAAACTGTTTTTT.

The chain is built from TRBV7-9 and TRBJ2-3, with 8 bases aligning to TRBD1. Germline CDR1 and CDR2: SEHNR and FQNEAQ (reference sequence). V gave up 5 bases and J gave up 3 bases; unmatched junction bases: 4. The CDR3 has 14 amino acids. The DNA for the CDR3 is TGTGCCAGCAGCATGAACAGGGGGACAGATACGCAGTATTTT. Protein product: CASSMNRGTDTQYF. The full variable domain, in which reference TRBV7-9 and TRBJ2-3 provide the parts outside the CDR3, is DTGVSQNPRHKITKRGQNVTFRCDPISEHNRLYWYRQTLGQGPEFLTYFQNEAQLEKSRLLSDRFSAERPKGSFSTLEIQRTEQGDSAMYLCASSMNRGTDTQYFGPGTRLTVL.

The rearrangement uses TRBV6-1 and TRBJ2-5, with 10 bases matching TRBD1. V shed 8 bases and J 4 bases; nucleotides not matched to a gene: 7. This CDR3 has 14 residues. The germline V gene has CDR1 MNHNS and CDR2 SASEGT. The CDR3 loop reads CASDDRGPGETQYF. Here the CDR3 DNA reads TGTGCCAGCGACGACAGGGGGCCTGGAGAGACCCAGTACTTC.

The gene calls are TRBV6-6 and TRBJ1-2, with a tentative D call TRBD1 (6 bases). CDR1 and CDR2 from the germline V gene are MNHNY and SVGAGI (reference sequence). V was shortened by 2 bases and J by 0 bases, with 10 bases between the two germline ends. This CDR3 is 15 amino acids long. The chain's CDR3 is CASSYKGGANYGYTF. DNA of the CDR3: TGTGCCAGCAGTTACAAGGGGGGGGCTAACTATGGCTACACCTTC.

The chain recombines TRBV7-2 with TRBJ2-6, with 11 bases matching TRBD2. Trimming removed 2 bases from V and 2 bases from J; junction bases left unmatched: 5. The CDR3 length is 18 residues. Germline V gene data show CDR1 as SGHTA and CDR2 as FQGNSA. CDR3 nucleotides: TGTGCCAGCAGCTTAACGCTAGCGGGGGGACCTGGGGCCAACGTCCTGACTTTC. This sequence encodes CASSLTLAGGPGANVLTF. Full variable domain (missing parts from reference TRBV7-2 and TRBJ2-6): GAGVSQSPSNKVTEKGKDVELRCDPISGHTALYWYRQSLGQGLEFLIYFQGNSAPDKSGLPSDRFSAERTGGSVSTLTIQRTQQEDSAVYLCASSLTLAGGPGANVLTFGAGSRLTVL.

A single count supports this clone. The rearrangement links TRBV7-9 to TRBJ2-5, with 7 bases matching TRBD1. With V trimmed by 5 bases and J by 0 bases, 3 bases remained unmatched. This CDR3 has 14 amino acids. The V gene's germline CDR1 is SEHNR and CDR2 FQNEAQ (reference sequence). CDR3 sequence reads: CASSRQGHQETQYF. The CDR3, as DNA: TGTGCCAGCAGCCGACAGGGCCACCAAGAGACCCAGTACTTC.

This clone was observed once. The V call is TRBV28, the J call TRBJ1-1, with no clear D. Trimming cost V 6 bases and J 2 bases, with 13 bases left between them. The CDR3 length is 14 residues. CDR1 is MDHEN and CDR2 is SYDVKM in the germline V gene. DNA for the CDR3: TGTGCCAGCAGACCCTCGTACGGTAACACTGAAGCTTTCTTT. The encoded protein is CASRPSYGNTEAFF.

The chain couples TRBV28 to TRBJ1-5; weak D call: TRBD1 (5 bases). Trimming shortened V by 3 bases and J by 4 bases, and 10 bases separated the two germline ends. Germline values: CDR1 MDHEN, CDR2 SYDVKM. There are 14 residues in the CDR3. CDR3 bases: TGTGCCAGCAGTTTCGAACAGGCGAATCAGCCCCAGCATTTT. Translation gives CASSFEQANQPQHF.

The V call is TRBV6-1, the J call TRBJ2-7; 8 bases align to TRBD1. The CDR3 consists of 14 residues. The V and J ends lost 6 bases and 4 bases, in that order; junction bases with no gene match: 8. In germline, CDR1 is MNHNS, CDR2 SASEGT. CDR3 bases: TGTGCCAGCAGGAAGACAGGGGACGGTTACGAGCAGTACTTC. Its translation: CASRKTGDGYEQYF.